This T cell receptor (beta chain) appears in the sequencing data of a study of blood T cell repertoires in COVID-19. Study-wide context: Samples of COVID-19 (acute and convalescent) were obtained from the United States, Italy and Spain. Sources were T cells, B-cell-depleted T cells, or PBMCs; the material itself was cDNA or gDNA.

The CDR3 is made up of 12 amino acids. Germline V gene data show CDR1 as SNHLY and CDR2 as FYNNEI. V shed 2 bases and J shed 7 bases, with 8 bases lying between them. Original analysis: Estimation of nucleated cell counts relied on the amplification of reference gene primers. Profiled with immunoSEQ multiplex PCR; TCRdb holds only in-frame clones, not every one. Clone size and V and J calls were adopted from that table, with D and trimming inferred from the DNA. In the table there are approximately 100,000 clones, approximately 81% of which are singletons. The sequenced sample consisted of peripheral blood. The sequence derives from a woman in her sixties or seventies with active or convalescent COVID-19. The chain uses TRBV2 and TRBJ1-2; D is perhaps TRBD1 (5 bases). This CDR3 is CASSEQGFGYTF. The CDR3 nucleotides read TGTGCCAGCAGTGAACAGGGATTTGGCTACACCTTC. Filled out from reference TRBV2 and TRBJ1-2, the complete variable domain reads EPEVTQTPSHQVTQMGQEVILRCVPISNHLYFYWYRQILGQKVEFLVSFYNNEISEKSEIFDDQFSVERPDGSNFTLKIRSTKLEDSAMYFCASSEQGFGYTFGSGTRLTVV.